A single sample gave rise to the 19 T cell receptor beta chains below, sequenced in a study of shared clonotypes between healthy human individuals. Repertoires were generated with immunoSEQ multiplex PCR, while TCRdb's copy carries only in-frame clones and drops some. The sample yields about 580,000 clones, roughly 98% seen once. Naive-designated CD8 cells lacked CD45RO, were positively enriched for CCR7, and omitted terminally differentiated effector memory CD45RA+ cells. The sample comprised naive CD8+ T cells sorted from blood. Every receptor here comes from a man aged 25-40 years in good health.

The CDR3 DNA sequence: TGTGCCAGCAGAACCTTCGAGCGCGGGCAGTTCTTC. It is translated as CASRTFERGQFF. The chain couples TRBV2 to TRBJ2-1; D ambiguous. The length of the CDR3 is 12 residues. From germline, CDR1 is SNHLY and CDR2 FYNNEI. Trimming pared 6 bases from V and 12 bases from J, leaving 15 bases between.

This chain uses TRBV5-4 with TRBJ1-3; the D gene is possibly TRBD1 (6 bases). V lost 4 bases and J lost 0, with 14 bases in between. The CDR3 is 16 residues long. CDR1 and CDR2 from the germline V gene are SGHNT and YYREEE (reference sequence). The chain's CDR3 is CASSTMDRYSGNTIYF. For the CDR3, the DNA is TGTGCCAGCAGCACAATGGACAGATACTCTGGAAACACCATATATTTT.

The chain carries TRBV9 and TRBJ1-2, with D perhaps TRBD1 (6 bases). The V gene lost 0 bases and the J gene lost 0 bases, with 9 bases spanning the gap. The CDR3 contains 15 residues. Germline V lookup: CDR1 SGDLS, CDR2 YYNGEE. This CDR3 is CASSVVGTTNYGYTF. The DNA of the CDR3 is TGTGCCAGCAGCGTAGTGGGGACAACTAACTATGGCTACACCTTC.

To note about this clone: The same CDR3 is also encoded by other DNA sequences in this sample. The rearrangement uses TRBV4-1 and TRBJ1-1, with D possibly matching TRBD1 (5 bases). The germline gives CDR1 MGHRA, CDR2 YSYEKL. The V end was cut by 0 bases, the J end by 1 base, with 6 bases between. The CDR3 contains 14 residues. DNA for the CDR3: TGCGCCAGCAGCCAAGATGGGGGGAACACTGAAGCTTTCTTT. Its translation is CASSQDGGNTEAFF.

The CDR3 region is CASSLAPGQGFYGYTF. CDR3 DNA sequence: TGTGCCAGCAGCTTAGCACCCGGACAGGGGTTCTATGGCTACACCTTC. The V and J genes are TRBV7-9 and TRBJ1-2; 9 bases line up with TRBD1. Germline V gives CDR1 SEHNR, CDR2 FQNEAQ (reference sequence). CDR3 length: 16 amino acids. The J segment lost 4 bases and the V segment lost 0 bases, leaving 6 bases of the junction unmatched.

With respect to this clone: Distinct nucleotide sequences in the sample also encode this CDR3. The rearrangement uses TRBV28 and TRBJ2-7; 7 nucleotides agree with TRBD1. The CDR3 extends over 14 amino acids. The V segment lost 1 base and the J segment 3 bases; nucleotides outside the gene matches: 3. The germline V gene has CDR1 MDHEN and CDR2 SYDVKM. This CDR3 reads CASSLYGTDYEQYF. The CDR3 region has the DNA TGTGCCAGCAGTTTATACGGGACAGACTACGAGCAGTACTTC.

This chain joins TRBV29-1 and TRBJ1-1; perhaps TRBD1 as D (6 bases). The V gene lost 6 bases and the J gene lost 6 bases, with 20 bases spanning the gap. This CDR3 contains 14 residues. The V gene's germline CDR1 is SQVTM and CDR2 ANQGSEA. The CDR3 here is CSVQGGSGGPEAFF. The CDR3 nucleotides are TGCAGCGTCCAAGGGGGTTCTGGGGGGCCTGAAGCTTTCTTT.

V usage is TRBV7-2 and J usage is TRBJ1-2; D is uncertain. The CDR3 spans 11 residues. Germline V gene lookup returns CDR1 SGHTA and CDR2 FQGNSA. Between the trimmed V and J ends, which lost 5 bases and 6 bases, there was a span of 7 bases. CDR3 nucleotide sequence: TGTGCCAGCAGCCACATAAATGGCTACACCTTC. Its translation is CASSHINGYTF.

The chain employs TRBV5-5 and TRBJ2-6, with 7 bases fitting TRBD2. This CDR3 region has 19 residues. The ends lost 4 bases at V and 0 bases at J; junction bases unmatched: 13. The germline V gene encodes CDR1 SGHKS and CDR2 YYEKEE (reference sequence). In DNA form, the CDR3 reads TGTGCCAGCAGCCCCGAGGAGTGGGGAGGGATCTCTGGGGCCAACGTCCTGACTTTC. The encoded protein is CASSPEEWGGISGANVLTF.

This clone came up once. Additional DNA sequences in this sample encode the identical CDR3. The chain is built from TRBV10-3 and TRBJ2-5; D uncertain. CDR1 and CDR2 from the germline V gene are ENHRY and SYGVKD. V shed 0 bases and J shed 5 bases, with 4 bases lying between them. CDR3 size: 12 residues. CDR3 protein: CAISESGETQYF. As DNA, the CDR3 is TGTGCCATCAGTGAGTCCGGGGAGACCCAGTACTTC.

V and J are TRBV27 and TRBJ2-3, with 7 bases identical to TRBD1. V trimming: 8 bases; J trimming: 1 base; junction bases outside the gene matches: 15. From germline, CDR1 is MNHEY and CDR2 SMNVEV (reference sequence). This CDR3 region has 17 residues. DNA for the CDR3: TGTGCCAGCGGGCCTTTACCGACAGGGCCGGGCACAGATACGCAGTATTTT. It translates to CASGPLPTGPGTDTQYF.

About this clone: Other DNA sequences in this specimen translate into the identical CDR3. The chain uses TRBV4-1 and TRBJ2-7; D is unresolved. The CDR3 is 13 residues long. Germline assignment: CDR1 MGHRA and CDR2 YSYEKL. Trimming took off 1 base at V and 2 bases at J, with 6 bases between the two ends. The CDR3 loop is CASSQVGTYEQYF. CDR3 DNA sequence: TGCGCCAGCAGCCAAGTCGGCACCTACGAGCAGTACTTC.

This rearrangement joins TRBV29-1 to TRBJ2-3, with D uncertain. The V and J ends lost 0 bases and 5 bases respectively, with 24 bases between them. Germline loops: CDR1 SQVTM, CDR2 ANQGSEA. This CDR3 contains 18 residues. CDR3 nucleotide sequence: TGCAGCGTTGAAGATAGGAAAAGTTCAGGTCGCCCTTTAGATACGCAGTATTTT. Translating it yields CSVEDRKSSGRPLDTQYF.

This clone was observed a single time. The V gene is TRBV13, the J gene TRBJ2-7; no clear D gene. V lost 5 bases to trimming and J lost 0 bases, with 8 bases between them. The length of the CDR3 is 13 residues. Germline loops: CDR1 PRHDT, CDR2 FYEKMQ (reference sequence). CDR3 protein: CASSPRGSYEQYF. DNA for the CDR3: TGTGCCAGCAGCCCCCGAGGCTCCTACGAGCAGTACTTC.

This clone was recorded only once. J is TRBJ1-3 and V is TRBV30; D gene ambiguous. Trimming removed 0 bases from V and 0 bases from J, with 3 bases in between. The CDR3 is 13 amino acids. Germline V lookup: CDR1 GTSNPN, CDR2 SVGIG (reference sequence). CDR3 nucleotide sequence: TGTGCCTGGAGTGTACACTCTGGAAACACCATATATTTT. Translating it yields CAWSVHSGNTIYF.

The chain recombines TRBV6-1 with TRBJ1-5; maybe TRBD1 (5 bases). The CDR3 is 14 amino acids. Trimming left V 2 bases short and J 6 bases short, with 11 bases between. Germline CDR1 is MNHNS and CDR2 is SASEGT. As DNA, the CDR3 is TGTGCCAGCAGTGAACGGCCGGGGCGTCAGCCCCAGCATTTT. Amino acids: CASSERPGRQPQHF.

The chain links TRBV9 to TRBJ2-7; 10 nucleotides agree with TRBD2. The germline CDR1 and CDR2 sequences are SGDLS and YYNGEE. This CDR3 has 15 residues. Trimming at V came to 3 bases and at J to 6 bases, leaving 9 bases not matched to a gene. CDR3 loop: CASSADGLADSEQYF. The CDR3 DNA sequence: TGTGCCAGCAGCGCAGACGGACTAGCGGATTCCGAGCAGTACTTC. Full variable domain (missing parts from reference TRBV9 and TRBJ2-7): DSGVTQTPKHLITATGQRVTLRCSPRSGDLSVYWYQQSLDQGLQFLIQYYNGEERAKGNILERFSAQQFPDLHSELNLSSLELGDSALYFCASSADGLADSEQYFGPGTRLTVT.

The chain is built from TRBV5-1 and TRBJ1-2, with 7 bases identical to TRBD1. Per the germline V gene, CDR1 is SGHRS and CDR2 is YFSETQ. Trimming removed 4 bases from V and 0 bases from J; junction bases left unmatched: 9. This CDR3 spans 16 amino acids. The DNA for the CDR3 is TGCGCCAGCAGCCTCCGCCCCGGGACAGCTAACTATGGCTACACCTTC. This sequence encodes CASSLRPGTANYGYTF.

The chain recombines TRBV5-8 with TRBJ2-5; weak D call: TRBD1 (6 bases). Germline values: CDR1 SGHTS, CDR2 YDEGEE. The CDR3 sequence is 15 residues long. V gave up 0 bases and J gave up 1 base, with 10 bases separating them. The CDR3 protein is CASSLGGTSQETQYF. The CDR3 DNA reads TGTGCCAGCAGCTTGGGGGGGACATCCCAAGAGACCCAGTACTTC. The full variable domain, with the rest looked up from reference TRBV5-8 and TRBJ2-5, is EAGVTQSPTHLIKTRGQQATLRCSPISGHTSVYWYQQALGLGLQFLLWYDEGEERNRGNFPPRFSGRQFPNYSSELNVNALELEDSALYLCASSLGGTSQETQYFGPGTRLLVL.